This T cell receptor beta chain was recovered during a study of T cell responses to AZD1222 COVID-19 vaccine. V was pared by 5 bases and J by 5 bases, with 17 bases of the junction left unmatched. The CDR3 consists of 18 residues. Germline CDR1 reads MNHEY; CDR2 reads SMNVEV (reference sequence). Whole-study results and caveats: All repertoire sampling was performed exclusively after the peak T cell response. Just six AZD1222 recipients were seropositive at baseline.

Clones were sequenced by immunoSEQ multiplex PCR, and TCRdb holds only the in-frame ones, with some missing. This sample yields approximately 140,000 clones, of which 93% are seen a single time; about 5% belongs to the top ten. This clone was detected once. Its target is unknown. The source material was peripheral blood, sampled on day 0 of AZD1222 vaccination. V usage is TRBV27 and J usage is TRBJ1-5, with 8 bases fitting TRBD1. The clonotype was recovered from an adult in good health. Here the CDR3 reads CASSAGTGPKTKDQPQHF. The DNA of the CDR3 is TGTGCCAGCAGTGCCGGGACAGGACCTAAGACTAAGGATCAGCCCCAGCATTTT.